The 23 T cell receptor beta chains reported below all come from one sample, sequenced in a study of patients and donors after allogeneic stem cell transplantation. TCRdb processed the RT-PCR reads anew with MiXCR; each CDR3 protein has one entry. This sample has 90,000 to 130,000 distinct CDR3 sequences; around 33% occur once, and the top ten carry around 25%. Source material: blood, either unsorted or a sorted T cell fraction (not recorded which). All receptors derive from a human donor who was either an allogeneic HSCT recipient or a stem cell or donor lymphocyte infusion donor (not recorded which). It is not recorded whose cells these are; they may come from a transplant donor.

This chain uses TRBV7-9 with TRBJ2-1, with D perhaps matching TRBD1 (5 bases). Germline-derived CDR1 and CDR2 are SEHNR and FQNEAQ (reference sequence). The ends were cut back, 10 bases at V and 5 bases at J, with 12 bases in the middle. This CDR3 contains 12 residues. CDR3 in DNA: TGTGCCACCCAGGGTTCCCACAATGAGCAGTTCTTC. Translation gives CATQGSHNEQFF.

The V and J genes are TRBV11-2 and TRBJ1-2; D call uncertain. Germline CDR1 and CDR2: SGHAT and FQNNGV. The CDR3 has 14 residues. The V end was cut by 1 base, the J end by 5 bases, with 11 bases between. CDR3 nucleotides: TGTGCCAGCAGCTTAGTGGCCCCCGGGTATGGCTACACCTTC. Translation: CASSLVAPGYGYTF.

This chain connects TRBV7-9 to TRBJ2-7, with 10 nucleotides matching TRBD1. The length of the CDR3 is 16 residues. The V gene's germline CDR1 is SEHNR and CDR2 FQNEAQ (reference sequence). V gave up 2 bases and J gave up 4 bases; unmatched junction bases: 8. The CDR3 loop is CASSLQTGGRMYEQYF. For the CDR3, the DNA is TGTGCCAGCAGCTTACAGACAGGGGGCCGGATGTACGAGCAGTACTTC.

The chain couples TRBV20-1 to TRBJ1-2; D remains ambiguous. The CDR3 is 11 residues long. Trimming stripped 0 bases from V and 8 bases from J, with 7 bases between. Germline V gives CDR1 DFQATT, CDR2 SNEGSKA (reference sequence). The DNA of the CDR3 is TGCAGTGCTAGAGAGGTCACAGGCTACACCTTC. It encodes CSAREVTGYTF.

This chain links TRBV7-9 with TRBJ1-5; 7 bases agree with TRBD1. The V and J ends lost 5 bases and 4 bases, in that order; junction bases with no gene match: 8. The CDR3 spans 15 residues. CDR1 and CDR2 (germline): SEHNR, FQNEAQ (reference sequence). Here the CDR3 reads CASSLEGAPNQPQHF. The CDR3 DNA is TGTGCCAGCAGCCTTGAGGGGGCCCCTAATCAGCCCCAGCATTTT.

The rearrangement uses TRBV12-3 or TRBV12-4 and TRBJ2-7; D gene uncertain. The CDR3 runs to 12 residues. With 6 bases removed from V and 4 bases from J, the gap between germline ends came to 10 bases. In nucleotides, the CDR3 is TGTGCCAGCAGCTTTATACAGTACGAGCAGTACTTC. It yields the protein CASSFIQYEQYF.

J is TRBJ1-5 and V is TRBV7-2; 7 nucleotides match TRBD1. The CDR3 extends over 15 amino acids. In germline, CDR1 is SGHTA, CDR2 FQGNSA. J lost 2 bases, V lost 5 bases, and 6 bases had no gene match. CDR3 sequence: CASSRGGSGNQPQHF. CDR3 in DNA: TGTGCCAGCAGCAGAGGGGGCAGCGGCAATCAGCCCCAGCATTTT. Drawing the rest from reference TRBV7-2 and TRBJ1-5, the complete variable domain is GAGVSQSPSNKVTEKGKDVELRCDPISGHTALYWYRQSLGQGLEFLIYFQGNSAPDKSGLPSDRFSAERTGGSVSTLTIQRTQQEDSAVYLCASSRGGSGNQPQHFGDGTRLSIL.

This clonotype was counted many times. The rearrangement joins TRBV20-1 to TRBJ2-1; D unclear. The V gene lost 2 bases and the J gene lost 5 bases, with 7 bases spanning the gap. From germline, CDR1 is DFQATT and CDR2 SNEGSKA (reference sequence). This CDR3 has 12 residues. Here the CDR3 DNA reads TGCAGTGCTAGAAGACTTCACAATGAGCAGTTCTTC. Translated, it gives CSARRLHNEQFF.

This clonotype turned up a few times. This chain uses TRBV7-6 with TRBJ2-1, with 10 bases lining up with TRBD2. V lost 2 bases to trimming and J lost 4 bases; unmatched junction nucleotides: 5. This CDR3 has 16 residues. CDR1 is SGHVS and CDR2 is FNYEAQ in the germline V gene. The CDR3 loop reads CASSLPGLAKYNEQFF. In DNA form, the CDR3 reads TGTGCCAGCAGCTTACCGGGACTAGCGAAGTACAATGAGCAGTTCTTC.

V is TRBV6-5 and J is TRBJ2-3; the match to TRBD2 covers 11 bases. The CDR3 totals 14 residues. The germline V gene has CDR1 MNHEY and CDR2 SVGAGI. V lost 7 bases to trimming and J lost 6 bases; unmatched junction nucleotides: 6. The CDR3 DNA follows: TGTGCCAGCAATCGTTTAGCGGGAGGGGATACGCAGTATTTT. Encoded protein: CASNRLAGGDTQYF.

This clonotype was counted only a few times. The CDR3 reads CASSPDSPILTETQYF. In DNA form, the CDR3 reads TGTGCCAGCTCACCGGACAGCCCCATCCTAACCGAGACCCAGTACTTC. This chain uses TRBV18 with TRBJ2-5; TRBD1 might be the D (6 bases). The CDR3 is made up of 16 amino acids. The V gene's germline CDR1 is KGHSH and CDR2 LQKENI. Trimming took off 3 bases at V and 5 bases at J, with 19 bases between the two ends.

The rearrangement links TRBV15 to TRBJ2-7; D is perhaps TRBD2 (5 bases). Germline V lookup: CDR1 LNHNV, CDR2 YYDKDF (reference sequence). The CDR3 is 14 amino acids. V lost 2 bases and J 5 bases, leaving 13 bases between the germline ends. CDR3 amino acids: CATSRTARRDEQYF. CDR3 DNA sequence: TGTGCCACCAGCAGAACCGCACGGCGGGACGAGCAGTACTTC. Drawing the rest from reference TRBV15 and TRBJ2-7, the complete variable domain is DAMVIQNPRYQVTQFGKPVTLSCSQTLNHNVMYWYQQKSSQAPKLLFHYYDKDFNNEADTPDNFQSRRPNTSFCFLDIRSPGLGDTAMYLCATSRTARRDEQYFGPGTRLTVT.

The chain has TRBV7-9 and TRBJ1-1; D is perhaps TRBD1 (5 bases). This CDR3 comprises 11 residues. V gave up 6 bases and J gave up 11 bases, with 13 bases separating them. CDR1 is SEHNR and CDR2 is FQNEAQ in the germline V gene (reference sequence). The CDR3 protein is CASSPGEGAFF. DNA of the CDR3: TGTGCCAGCAGTCCCGGGGAGGGGGCTTTCTTT. The full variable domain, completed using reference TRBV7-9 and TRBJ1-1, is DTGVSQNPRHKITKRGQNVTFRCDPISEHNRLYWYRQTLGQGPEFLTYFQNEAQLEKSRLLSDRFSAERPKGSFSTLEIQRTEQGDSAMYLCASSPGEGAFFGQGTRLTVV.

CDR3 residues: CASSLRDRTYEQYF. The CDR3 nucleotides read TGCGCCAGCAGCTTGAGGGACAGAACCTACGAGCAGTACTTC. J is TRBJ2-7 and V is TRBV5-1; 7 positions agree with TRBD1. Trimming at V came to 1 base and at J to 2 bases, leaving 3 bases not matched to a gene. CDR3 length: 14 residues. Germline lookup yields CDR1 SGHRS and CDR2 YFSETQ.

This clonotype was counted only a few times. DNA of the CDR3: TGCAGTGCAAATGGGGGCACTGAAGCTTTCTTT. Residues: CSANGGTEAFF. The chain has TRBV20-1 and TRBJ1-1; weak D call: TRBD1 (5 bases). This CDR3 comprises 11 residues. CDR1 and CDR2 from the germline V gene are DFQATT and SNEGSKA (reference sequence). Trimming cost V 6 bases and J 4 bases, with 9 bases left between them.

This chain links TRBV4-3 with TRBJ1-1; unclear D gene. The CDR3 is 15 amino acids. Trimming removed 0 bases from V and 1 base from J, with 9 bases in between. CDR1 and CDR2 from the germline V gene are LGHNA and YSLEER. The CDR3 reads CASSQDSRENTEAFF. CDR3 bases: TGCGCCAGCAGCCAAGATAGTAGGGAGAACACTGAAGCTTTCTTT.

The chain couples TRBV6-2 or TRBV6-3 to TRBJ1-4; D uncertain. V lost 5 bases and J 4 bases, leaving 5 bases between the germline ends. Per germline, CDR1 MNHEY and CDR2 SVGEGT. The CDR3 sequence is 12 residues long. For the CDR3, the DNA is TGTGCCAGCAGTCAAGTTAATGAAAAACTGTTTTTT. Protein: CASSQVNEKLFF.

This clonotype was counted only a few times. The J gene is TRBJ2-1, the V gene TRBV20-1; D is perhaps TRBD2 (5 bases). The length of the CDR3 is 12 residues. Germline assignment: CDR1 DFQATT and CDR2 SNEGSKA (reference sequence). Trimming removed 5 bases from V and 6 bases from J, with 11 bases in between. The CDR3 sequence: CSAGPEVNEQFF. CDR3 bases: TGCAGTGCTGGACCGGAGGTCAATGAGCAGTTCTTC.

The chain employs TRBV20-1 and TRBJ2-1; D is ambiguous. CDR3 length: 14 residues. V lost 3 bases, J lost 4 bases, and 13 bases lay in between. The germline V gene has CDR1 DFQATT and CDR2 SNEGSKA (reference sequence). CDR3 bases: TGCAGTGCTAGGCACGGAGAGACTTACAATGAGCAGTTCTTC. Translated: CSARHGETYNEQFF.

The chain couples TRBV5-1 to TRBJ2-2; D call uncertain. Deletions cut 1 base from V and 6 bases from J, with 7 bases between. Germline V gene lookup returns CDR1 SGHRS and CDR2 YFSETQ. The CDR3 spans 13 residues. As DNA, the CDR3 is TGCGCCAGCAGCTTGAGGCAGTCCGGGGAGCTGTTTTTT. Protein: CASSLRQSGELFF.

In this sample, this clonotype turned up a few times. This chain connects TRBV27 to TRBJ2-5, with TRBD1 identical over 7 bases. This CDR3 comprises 12 residues. V dropped 6 bases and J dropped 2; count of bases not matched to a gene: 0. Germline V gene data show CDR1 as MNHEY and CDR2 as SMNVEV (reference sequence). The CDR3 here is CASRDRQETQYF. In nucleotides, the CDR3 is TGTGCCAGCAGGGACAGGCAAGAGACCCAGTACTTC.

The chain is built from TRBV5-5 and TRBJ1-1, with D possibly being TRBD1 (5 bases). The CDR3 spans 15 residues. Germline lookup yields CDR1 SGHKS and CDR2 YYEKEE (reference sequence). V dropped 0 bases and J dropped 5 bases, with 14 bases sitting between them. CDR3 bases: TGTGCCAGCAGCTTGGCCGAACTACGGGGGACTGAAGCTTTCTTT. Translated, it gives CASSLAELRGTEAFF.

This clonotype was picked up many times. J is TRBJ2-2 and V is TRBV5-1; possible D gene TRBD1, 5 bases. Germline V gene sequence: CDR1 SGHRS, CDR2 YFSETQ. The CDR3 spans 15 residues. Trimming stripped 3 bases from V and 0 bases from J, with 9 bases between. The CDR3 is CASSSQGANTGELFF. The CDR3 DNA is TGCGCCAGCAGCTCGCAGGGTGCGAACACCGGGGAGCTGTTTTTT.